The 15 T cell receptor beta chains in this list originate from one sample, sequenced in a study of shared clonotypes between healthy human individuals. The naive CD8 fraction comprised CD45RO-negative cells positively selected for CCR7 and excluded terminally differentiated effector memory CD45RA+ cells. Assay used: immunoSEQ multiplex PCR; TCRdb lists only in-frame clones, some missing. The sample has roughly 850,000 clones, roughly 96% seen once. Sequencing input: naive CD8+ T cells sorted from blood. These receptors were obtained from a man aged 25 to 40 in good health.

The chain joins TRBV9 to TRBJ2-2; no clear D gene. Trimming removed 0 bases at V and 7 bases at J, with 7 bases between. The CDR3 is made up of 13 amino acids. Germline values: CDR1 SGDLS, CDR2 YYNGEE. DNA for the CDR3: TGTGCCAGCAGCGTAGTTGGCCACGGGGAGCTGTTTTTT. As protein: CASSVVGHGELFF.

The chain combines TRBV14 with TRBJ2-1; 7 positions agree with TRBD2. V lost 1 base to trimming and J lost 8 bases; unmatched junction nucleotides: 8. The germline gives CDR1 SGHDN, CDR2 FVKESK. This CDR3 has 15 amino acids. The CDR3, as DNA: TGTGCCAGCAGCCAAGGGCGGGAGTTGTGGGATGAGCAGTTCTTC. Protein sequence: CASSQGRELWDEQFF. The full variable domain, completed using reference TRBV14 and TRBJ2-1, is EAGVTQFPSHSVIEKGQTVTLRCDPISGHDNLYWYRRVMGKEIKFLLHFVKESKQDESGMPNNRFLAERTGGTYSTLKVQPAELEDSGVYFCASSQGRELWDEQFFGPGTRLTVL.

This chain joins TRBV5-4 and TRBJ2-2; 9 nucleotides match TRBD2. Trimming cost V 0 bases and J 2 bases; bases outside gene matches: 11. This CDR3 is 19 amino acids long. CDR1 and CDR2 from the germline V gene are SGHNT and YYREEE (reference sequence). The CDR3 region is CASSLGPGGAGGNTGELFF. The CDR3 coding sequence is TGTGCCAGCAGCTTGGGGCCCGGGGGAGCGGGAGGAAACACCGGGGAGCTGTTTTTT.

The chain employs TRBV6-6 and TRBJ1-1; tentative D call: TRBD1 (6 bases). Trimming took 0 bases from V and 5 from J, leaving 13 bases between them. The CDR3 is made up of 15 amino acids. Germline V gene lookup returns CDR1 MNHNY and CDR2 SVGAGI (reference sequence). CDR3 DNA sequence: TGTGCCAGCAGTTACTCAAAGGGGGGCAGGACTGAAGCTTTCTTT. Amino acid sequence: CASSYSKGGRTEAFF.

The CDR3 region has the DNA TGTGCCAGCAGCTTAGAGGCTAGCGGGGGAAACTACGAGCAGTACTTC. It codes for CASSLEASGGNYEQYF. The chain has TRBV7-6 and TRBJ2-7; TRBD2 agrees at 10 bases. V was pared by 1 base and J by 3 bases, with 6 bases of the junction left unmatched. Germline CDR1 and CDR2: SGHVS and FNYEAQ. This CDR3 contains 16 residues.

The J gene is TRBJ2-7, the V gene TRBV9; 10 nucleotides align to TRBD2. CDR1 is SGDLS, CDR2 YYNGEE, per germline. This CDR3 has 16 amino acids. V shed 4 bases and J 0 bases; nucleotides not matched to a gene: 7. DNA of the CDR3: TGTGCCAGCAGCCCTACCGGGACTAGCGCCTCCTACGAGCAGTACTTC. Its protein product is CASSPTGTSASYEQYF.

The J gene is TRBJ2-7, the V gene TRBV7-2, with D hard to call. The CDR3 totals 16 residues. Germline CDR1 and CDR2: SGHTA and FQGNSA. Trimming shortened V by 0 bases and J by 1 base, and 13 bases separated the two germline ends. DNA of the CDR3: TGTGCCAGCAGCTTAGCAGGTTCCGGTCTTTCCTACGAGCAGTACTTC. It is translated as CASSLAGSGLSYEQYF.

In this sample, this clone turned up once. The V call is TRBV29-1, the J call TRBJ2-7; D not certain. Trimming pared 3 bases from V and 2 bases from J, leaving 11 bases between. The CDR3 is 13 residues long. Germline V gene lookup returns CDR1 SQVTM and CDR2 ANQGSEA. The CDR3, as DNA: TGCAGCGTTGAGGAAGACTCTCCCTACGAGCAGTACTTC. Translating it yields CSVEEDSPYEQYF.

The J gene is TRBJ2-7, the V gene TRBV5-4; D is possibly TRBD2 (5 bases). CDR3 length: 15 residues. Per germline, CDR1 SGHNT and CDR2 YYREEE (reference sequence). The germline V and J ends were trimmed by 0 bases and 2 bases, with 12 bases remaining between them. CDR3 amino acids: CASSLEAAKAYEQYF. The DNA of the CDR3 is TGTGCCAGCAGCTTGGAAGCGGCCAAGGCCTACGAGCAGTACTTC.

This sequence joins TRBV6-1 and TRBJ2-7; D may be TRBD1 (6 bases). The V end lost 1 base, the J end lost 1 base, and 23 bases lay between the germline ends. The CDR3 runs 19 residues. Looked up from germline, CDR1 is MNHNS and CDR2 is SASEGT. The CDR3 DNA is TGTGCCAGCAGTGAAGGGGTAGGTTTTCGCCAGGGGAAGTCCTACGAGCAGTACTTC. This sequence encodes CASSEGVGFRQGKSYEQYF.

The chain links TRBV28 to TRBJ1-5; 7 nucleotides line up with TRBD1. There are 14 residues in the CDR3. CDR1 is MDHEN, CDR2 SYDVKM, per germline. Unmatched junction bases numbered 5, after V lost 2 bases and J lost 7 bases. Here the CDR3 DNA reads TGTGCCAGCAGTTTACCTGACAGGGACCAGCCCCAGCATTTT. This encodes CASSLPDRDQPQHF. The full variable domain, rest sourced from reference TRBV28 and TRBJ1-5, is DVKVTQSSRYLVKRTGEKVFLECVQDMDHENMFWYRQDPGLGLRLIYFSYDVKMKEKGDIPEGYSVSREKKERFSLILESASTNQTSMYLCASSLPDRDQPQHFGDGTRLSIL.

The V and J genes are TRBV7-6 and TRBJ2-3; 9 nucleotides line up with TRBD1. The CDR3 length is 16 residues. V lost 5 bases to trimming and J lost 0 bases; unmatched junction nucleotides: 6. CDR1 is SGHVS and CDR2 is FNYEAQ in the germline V gene. This CDR3 is CASSVRTGVSTDTQYF. CDR3 nucleotide sequence: TGTGCCAGCAGCGTTAGGACAGGGGTCAGCACAGATACGCAGTATTTT. Based on the CDR3 plus reference TRBV7-6 and TRBJ2-3, the full variable domain is GAGVSQSPRYKVTKRGQDVALRCDPISGHVSLYWYRQALGQGPEFLTYFNYEAQQDKSGLPNDRFSAERPEGSISTLTIQRTEQRDSAMYRCASSVRTGVSTDTQYFGPGTRLTVL.

The chain joins TRBV10-1 to TRBJ2-1; 13 bases are a match to TRBD2. Germline CDR1 reads WNHNN; CDR2 reads SYGVQD (reference sequence). V lost 8 bases to trimming and J lost 7 bases; unmatched junction nucleotides: 14. This CDR3 comprises 17 residues. The CDR3 loop reads CASRGTSGARLGNEQFF. For the CDR3, the DNA is TGCGCCAGCCGGGGGACTAGCGGGGCACGCCTCGGGAATGAGCAGTTCTTC.

The chain recombines TRBV29-1 with TRBJ2-2; TRBD2 might be the D (6 bases). CDR1 is SQVTM and CDR2 is ANQGSEA in the germline V gene. With 4 bases removed from V and 0 bases from J, the gap between germline ends came to 9 bases. This CDR3 spans 14 amino acids. The CDR3 sequence: CSVVWTTNTGELFF. The CDR3 DNA sequence: TGCAGCGTTGTTTGGACTACGAACACCGGGGAGCTGTTTTTT.

V and J are TRBV5-1 and TRBJ2-7, with TRBD1 matching 9 bases. V trimming: 4 bases; J trimming: 2 bases; junction bases outside the gene matches: 7. CDR3 length: 15 amino acids. CDR1 SGHRS and CDR2 YFSETQ come from the germline V gene. This CDR3 is CASSLEWTGAYEQYF. CDR3 DNA: TGCGCCAGCAGCCTGGAGTGGACAGGGGCCTACGAGCAGTACTTC. The complete variable domain, with remaining parts taken from reference TRBV5-1 and TRBJ2-7, reads KAGVTQTPRYLIKTRGQQVTLSCSPISGHRSVSWYQQTPGQGLQFLFEYFSETQRNKGNFPGRFSGRQFSNSRSEMNVSTLELGDSALYLCASSLEWTGAYEQYFGPGTRLTVT.